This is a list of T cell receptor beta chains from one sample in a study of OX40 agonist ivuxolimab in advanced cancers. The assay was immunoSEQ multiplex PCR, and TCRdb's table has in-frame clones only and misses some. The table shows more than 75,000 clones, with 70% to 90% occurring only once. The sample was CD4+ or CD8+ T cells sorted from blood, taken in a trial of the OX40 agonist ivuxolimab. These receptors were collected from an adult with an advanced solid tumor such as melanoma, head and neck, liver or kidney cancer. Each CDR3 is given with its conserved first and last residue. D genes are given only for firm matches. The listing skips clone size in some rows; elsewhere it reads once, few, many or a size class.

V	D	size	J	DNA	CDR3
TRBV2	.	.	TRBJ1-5	TGTGCCAGCACCCCGGTGGACAACAATCAGCCCCAGCATTTT	CASTPVDNNQPQHF
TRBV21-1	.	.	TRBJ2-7	TGTGCCAGCAGCACGCTCCTCCGGGACAGGGGGCCCGAGCAGTACTTC	CASSTLLRDRGPEQYF
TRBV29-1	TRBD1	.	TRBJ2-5	TGCAGCGTAGACGGGACAGCGCAAGAGACCCAGTACTTC	CSVDGTAQETQYF
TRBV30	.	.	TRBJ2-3	TGTGCCTGGGAGAGTAGCACAGATACGCAGTATTTT	CAWESSTDTQYF
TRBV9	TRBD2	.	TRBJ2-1	TGTGCCAGCAGCGTAGGGCTAGCGGGGGGGAGCTCCTACAATGAGCAGTTCTTC	CASSVGLAGGSSYNEQFF
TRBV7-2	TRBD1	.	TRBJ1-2	TGTGCCAGCAGCTTACTGTGGACAGGGGGCGCCGATGGCTACACCTTC	CASSLLWTGGADGYTF
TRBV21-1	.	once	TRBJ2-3	TGTGCCAGCAGCAAAAGCGGGACAGCCAGCACAGATACGCAGTATTTT	CASSKSGTASTDTQYF
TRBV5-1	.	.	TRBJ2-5	TGCGCCAGCAGCTCCTGGACGGCCCAAGAGACCCAGTACTTC	CASSSWTAQETQYF
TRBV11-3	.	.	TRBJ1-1	TGTGCCAGCAGCGAATCCGGGGGGACTGAAGCTTTCTTT	CASSESGGTEAFF
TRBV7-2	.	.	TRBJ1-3	TGTGCCAGCAGCTCACGGATTGGAAACACCATATATTTT	CASSSRIGNTIYF
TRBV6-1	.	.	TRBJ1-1	TGTGCCAGCAGTTCCCACAGGGAGGGAACTGAAGCTTTCTTT	CASSSHREGTEAFF
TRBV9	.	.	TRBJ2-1	TGTGCCAGCAGCGTAGCCCCCTCGGGAACCAATGAGCAGTTCTTC	CASSVAPSGTNEQFF
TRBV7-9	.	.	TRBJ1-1	TGTGCCAGCACACTGACCGGGAACACTGAAGCTTTCTTT	CASTLTGNTEAFF
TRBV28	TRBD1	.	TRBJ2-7	TGTGCCAGCAGTTCGCCTGGACAGGGCTACGAGCAGTACTTC	CASSSPGQGYEQYF
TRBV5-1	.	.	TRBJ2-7	TGCGCCAGCAGCGAAGAGACCCCCTACGAGCAGTACTTC	CASSEETPYEQYF
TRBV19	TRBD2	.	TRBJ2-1	TGTGCCAGTAGTAACTTAGCGGGAGTGGAGCAGTTCTTC	CASSNLAGVEQFF
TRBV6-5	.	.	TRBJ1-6	TGTGCCAGCACCGCGGAGGGAGGGCTTGGATCACCCCTCCACTTT	CASTAEGGLGSPLHF
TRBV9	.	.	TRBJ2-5	TGTGCCAGCAGCCCAGGGGGGCCAGAGACCCAGTACTTC	CASSPGGPETQYF
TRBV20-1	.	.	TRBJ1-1	TGCAGTGCTAGTTACACTGAAGCTTTCTTT	CSASYTEAFF
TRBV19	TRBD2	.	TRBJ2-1	TGTGCCAGTAGTTTAGCGGGACGTGACTACAATGAGCAGTTCTTC	CASSLAGRDYNEQFF
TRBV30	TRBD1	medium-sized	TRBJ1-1	TGTGCCTACGGACAGGCTGAAGCTTTCTTT	CAYGQAEAFF
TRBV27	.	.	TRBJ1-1	TGTGCCAGCAGTTTACGGGGGGATGGTGAAGCTTTCTTT	CASSLRGDGEAFF
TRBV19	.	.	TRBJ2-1	TGTGCCAGTAGTATCTTCGGAACGCAGCCCTACAATGAGCAGTTCTTC	CASSIFGTQPYNEQFF
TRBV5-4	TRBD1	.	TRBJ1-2	TGTGCCAGCAGCTTGGCAGGGGGCGTCTATGGCTACACCTTC	CASSLAGGVYGYTF
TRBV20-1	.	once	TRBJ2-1	TGCAGTGCGAGACTCTACAATGAGCAGTTCTTC	CSARLYNEQFF
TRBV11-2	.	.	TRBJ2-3	TGTGCCAGCAGCTCCCCGGCTGCCGGCACAGATACGCAGTATTTT	CASSSPAAGTDTQYF
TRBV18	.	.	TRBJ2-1	TGTGCCAGCTCACCACAGGCTACCAATGAGCAGTTCTTC	CASSPQATNEQFF
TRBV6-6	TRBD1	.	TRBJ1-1	TGTGCCAGCAGTGGTGAGACAGGGTGGGCCACTGAAGCTTTCTTT	CASSGETGWATEAFF
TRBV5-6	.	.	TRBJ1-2	TGTGCCAGCAGCGTGAACACCTGGGTTAATGGCTACACCTTC	CASSVNTWVNGYTF
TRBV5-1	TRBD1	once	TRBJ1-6	TGCGCCAGCAGCTTCGAAACAGGGGAGCCCCTCCACTTT	CASSFETGEPLHF
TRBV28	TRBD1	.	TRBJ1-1	TGTGCCAGCAGTTCGTTTGACAGGGGTGGTGCGGTAGCTTTCTTT	CASSSFDRGGAVAFF
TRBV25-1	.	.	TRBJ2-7	TGTGCCAGCAGATCCCTTTGGGAGCAGTACTTC	CASRSLWEQYF
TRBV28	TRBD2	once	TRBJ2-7	TGTGCCAGCAGTTTGACTAGCGGGAGAAACCCCTACGAGCAGTACTTC	CASSLTSGRNPYEQYF
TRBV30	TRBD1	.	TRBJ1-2	TGTGCCTGCGACCGGGACAGGGCTGGCTACACCTTC	CACDRDRAGYTF
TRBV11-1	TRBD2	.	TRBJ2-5	TGTGCCAGCAGCTGGGGGGGGTCGTACCAAGAGACCCAGTACTTC	CASSWGGSYQETQYF